The 20 T cell receptor beta chains in this list originate from one sample, sequenced in a study of Graves' ophthalmopathy and Graves' hyperthyroidism. Amplification targeted the TCR beta CDR3 regions, with RNA transcripts as the source material. Second-round multiplex PCR came after first-round RT-PCR with HTBI primers. Each CDR3 protein gets one entry after TCRdb re-called the multiplex PCR reads with MiXCR. The table shows some 170,000 distinct CDR3 sequences, with about two fifths occurring only once. Specimen: peripheral blood. The receptors come from a man aged 25 to 45 with Graves' ophthalmopathy.

This clonotype showed up many times. The J gene is TRBJ1-2, the V gene TRBV4-1; TRBD1 matches at 9 bases. With V trimmed by 3 bases and J by 4 bases, 6 bases remained unmatched. Looked up from germline, CDR1 is MGHRA and CDR2 is YSYEKL. The CDR3 covers 15 residues. The CDR3 nucleotides are TGCGCCAGCAGCCAGGCGGAGACAGGGGGCTATGGCTACACCTTC. This encodes CASSQAETGGYGYTF.

This clonotype was counted a few times. The CDR3 DNA is TGTGCCAGCAGTTACTCCCGGTTCTTCGCGGGGTTTTACGAGCAGTACTTC. It codes for CASSYSRFFAGFYEQYF. The J gene is TRBJ2-7, the V gene TRBV6-2 or TRBV6-3; D perhaps matches TRBD2 (6 bases). V was trimmed by 0 bases and J by 4 bases, leaving 19 bases between them. Germline V gives CDR1 MNHEY, CDR2 SVGEGT. There are 17 residues in the CDR3.

This clonotype was detected many times. The chain links TRBV30 to TRBJ2-7; D perhaps matches TRBD1 (6 bases). Germline values: CDR1 GTSNPN, CDR2 SVGIG (reference sequence). The CDR3 runs 14 residues. With 3 bases removed from V and 6 bases from J, the gap between germline ends came to 18 bases. DNA of the CDR3: TGTGCCTGGAGGACAGGAACGTCCTTAGGCGAGCAGTACTTC. It encodes CAWRTGTSLGEQYF. The full variable domain, with the rest looked up from reference TRBV30 and TRBJ2-7, is SQTIHQWPATLVQPVGSPLSLECTVEGTSNPNLYWYRQAAGRGLQLLFYSVGIGQISSEVPQNLSASRPQDRQFILSSKKLLLSDSGFYLCAWRTGTSLGEQYFGPGTRLTVT.

This clonotype appeared many times. The chain combines TRBV19 with TRBJ1-3; the D gene is possibly TRBD1 (6 bases). The CDR3 loop spans 14 amino acids. Germline V gives CDR1 LNHDA, CDR2 SQIVND (reference sequence). Trimming took off 7 bases at V and 0 bases at J, with 10 bases between the two ends. CDR3 sequence reads: CASTPDSSGNTIYF. The CDR3 region has the DNA TGTGCCAGTACCCCGGACAGCTCTGGAAACACCATATATTTT.

The rearrangement uses TRBV6-2 or TRBV6-3 and TRBJ2-7; no clear D gene. Germline V lookup: CDR1 MNHEY, CDR2 SVGEGT. CDR3 size: 11 residues. Trimming removed 5 bases from V and 7 bases from J, with 9 bases in between. The chain's CDR3 is CASSLRKEQYF. The CDR3 DNA reads TGTGCCAGCAGTCTCAGAAAGGAGCAGTACTTC.

This clonotype was found many times. The rearrangement uses TRBV10-3 and TRBJ1-1, with D tentatively TRBD1 (5 bases). The CDR3 contains 11 residues. Germline lookup yields CDR1 ENHRY and CDR2 SYGVKD. The V and J ends lost 10 bases and 4 bases respectively, with 10 bases between them. DNA for the CDR3: TGTGCCACTCAGGGTAGCACTGAAGCTTTCTTT. Amino acids: CATQGSTEAFF.

This clonotype was picked up many times. V and J are TRBV6-2 or TRBV6-3 and TRBJ1-6; TRBD1 matches at 8 bases. Germline V gene sequence: CDR1 MNHEY, CDR2 SVGEGT. The CDR3 runs 15 residues. V lost 5 bases, J lost 7 bases, and 7 bases stayed unmatched. The CDR3 region is CASSLTGAGNSPLHF. For the CDR3, the DNA is TGTGCCAGCAGTCTGACAGGGGCAGGCAATTCACCCCTCCACTTT.

This clonotype was detected ten times or more. The J gene is TRBJ2-7, the V gene TRBV12-3 or TRBV12-4; 9 bases align to TRBD1. CDR3 size: 14 residues. Trimming took 6 bases from V and 6 from J; bases not matched to a gene: 9. The CDR3 loop reads CASRPGTGFGEQYF. CDR3 DNA: TGTGCCAGCAGGCCCGGGACAGGGTTCGGCGAGCAGTACTTC.

This rearrangement joins TRBV6-2 or TRBV6-3 to TRBJ2-5, with 7 bases that match TRBD2. Per the germline V gene, CDR1 is MNHEY and CDR2 is SVGEGT. With V trimmed by 6 bases and J by 0 bases, 19 bases remained unmatched. The length of the CDR3 is 19 residues. The CDR3 region has the DNA TGTGCCAGCAGGTATAGGGCCCCACCTAGCGGATCGTACCAAGAGACCCAGTACTTC. This translates into CASRYRAPPSGSYQETQYF.

V is TRBV5-1 and J is TRBJ1-1; perhaps TRBD1 as D (5 bases). From germline, CDR1 is SGHRS and CDR2 YFSETQ. The V and J ends lost 7 bases and 0 bases respectively, with 10 bases between them. CDR3 size: 13 residues. CDR3 DNA: TGCGCCAGCGGGGACCCCATGAACACTGAAGCTTTCTTT. Protein sequence: CASGDPMNTEAFF.

The rearrangement uses TRBV6-1 and TRBJ2-7; D may be TRBD2 (6 bases). The CDR3 is made up of 12 amino acids. The V end was cut by 8 bases, the J end by 7 bases, with 15 bases between. Germline assignment: CDR1 MNHNS and CDR2 SASEGT. This CDR3 reads CASSRRGEEQYF. The CDR3 region has the DNA TGTGCCAGCTCCAGGAGGGGAGAAGAGCAGTACTTC.

This clonotype was recorded many times. The chain joins TRBV20-1 to TRBJ2-5, with D perhaps given as TRBD1 or TRBD2 (6 bases each). Trimming stripped 1 base from V and 1 base from J, with 10 bases between. Germline lookup yields CDR1 DFQATT and CDR2 SNEGSKA (reference sequence). This CDR3 is built from 14 residues. In nucleotides, the CDR3 is TGCAGTGCTAGAGGTGGGGGGCGCCAAGAGACCCAGTACTTC. This encodes CSARGGGRQETQYF.

This clonotype was seen many times. This sequence joins TRBV6-5 and TRBJ2-7; 9 positions agree with TRBD2. This CDR3 is 15 amino acids long. CDR1 and CDR2 from the germline V gene are MNHEY and SVGAGI. V dropped 0 bases and J dropped 7; count of bases not matched to a gene: 7. The CDR3 bases are TGTGCCAGCAGTTACTCTAGCGGGAGCGCTAATGAGCAGTACTTC. This gives the protein CASSYSSGSANEQYF.

Ten or more counts support this clonotype. The chain links TRBV18 to TRBJ2-5; no firm D call. The germline V gene has CDR1 KGHSH and CDR2 LQKENI. This CDR3 is built from 14 residues. With 0 bases removed from V and 2 bases from J, the gap between germline ends came to 7 bases. Written as DNA, the CDR3 is TGTGCCAGCTCACCACCGATGGGGCAAGAGACCCAGTACTTC. Translating gives CASSPPMGQETQYF. Filled out from reference TRBV18 and TRBJ2-5, the complete variable domain reads NAGVMQNPRHLVRRRGQEARLRCSPMKGHSHVYWYRQLPEEGLKFMVYLQKENIIDESGMPKERFSAEFPKEGPSILRIQQVVRGDSAAYFCASSPPMGQETQYFGPGTRLLVL.

This clonotype was observed once. The gene calls are TRBV6-5 and TRBJ1-6, with 7 bases lining up with TRBD1. There are 15 residues in the CDR3. Germline trimming cut 2 bases from V and 3 bases from J; bases unmatched to any gene: 1. Looked up from germline, CDR1 is MNHEY and CDR2 is SVGAGI. CDR3: CASSYQGVYNSPLHF. CDR3 nucleotides: TGTGCCAGCAGTTACCAGGGGGTCTATAATTCACCCCTCCACTTT.

This clonotype was picked up many times. The V gene is TRBV29-1, the J gene TRBJ1-5; D is perhaps TRBD1 (5 bases). The germline V gene encodes CDR1 SQVTM and CDR2 ANQGSEA. The CDR3 length is 14 residues. The V end was cut by 4 bases, the J end by 5 bases, with 15 bases between. CDR3 in amino acids: CSVVGGGRDQPQHF. CDR3 coding DNA: TGCAGCGTTGTGGGGGGGGGTCGGGATCAGCCCCAGCATTTT.

The rearrangement joins TRBV6-1 to TRBJ2-5, with TRBD2 identical over 12 bases. The CDR3 loop spans 15 amino acids. V was pared by 6 bases and J by 3 bases, with 5 bases of the junction left unmatched. Germline values: CDR1 MNHNS, CDR2 SASEGT. CDR3 DNA: TGTGCCAGCAGCCAGAGACTAGCGGGAGAAGAGACCCAGTACTTC. It translates to CASSQRLAGEETQYF.

This clonotype was recorded at least ten times. The CDR3 is CASSQGVGRRAGLSYEQYF. The CDR3 coding sequence is TGCGCCAGCAGCCAAGGCGTGGGTCGTCGGGCGGGACTCTCCTACGAGCAGTACTTC. The V and J genes are TRBV5-1 and TRBJ2-7; D perhaps matches TRBD2 (6 bases). With 4 bases removed from V and 0 bases from J, the gap between germline ends came to 26 bases. Germline CDR1 is SGHRS and CDR2 is YFSETQ. The CDR3 length is 19 residues.

The gene calls are TRBV10-3 and TRBJ1-2; D uncertain. This CDR3 is built from 14 residues. The V gene lost 6 bases and the J gene lost 3 bases, with 14 bases spanning the gap. Germline-derived CDR1 and CDR2 are ENHRY and SYGVKD. The CDR3 region has the DNA TGTGCCATCAGCTCCGCGGGTGTAGACTATGGCTACACCTTC. Protein product: CAISSAGVDYGYTF.

This clonotype was found many times. The chain carries TRBV9 and TRBJ2-7; the D is unclear. Germline V lookup: CDR1 SGDLS, CDR2 YYNGEE. The CDR3 is made up of 13 amino acids. Trimming stripped 2 bases from V and 6 bases from J, with 12 bases between. The chain's CDR3 is CASSVSLSSEQYF. CDR3 sequence (DNA): TGTGCCAGCAGCGTCTCCCTATCATCCGAGCAGTACTTC.